This T cell receptor (beta chain) was identified in a study of OX40 agonist ivuxolimab in advanced cancers. Background on the study: Allowance was made for prior anti-PD-1, anti-PD-L1 or anti-CTLA-4 therapy, and 40% had some. Three patients responded partially, comprising one with hepatocellular carcinoma and two with cutaneous melanoma. Study-wide points: Relative to CD4+, CD8+ T cells held more expanded clones on average.

A history of autoimmune disease or systemic immunosuppression excluded patients. Of note for this clone: The antigen is undetermined.

Germline loops: CDR1 SGDLS, CDR2 YYNGEE. The CDR3 runs 15 residues. V was clipped by 0 bases and J by 0 bases, with 8 bases between them. Libraries were prepared by immunoSEQ multiplex PCR; TCRdb keeps only in-frame clonotypes and omits some of them. The data contain about 73,000 clones, around 90% of them singletons. The sequence was collected from an adult with an advanced solid tumor such as melanoma, head and neck, liver or kidney cancer. The V call is TRBV9, the J call TRBJ2-3; D gene unclear. The material sequenced was CD4+ or CD8+ T cells sorted from blood, taken in a trial of the OX40 agonist ivuxolimab. As DNA, the CDR3 is TGTGCCAGCAGCGTAGCCACGGGTAGCACAGATACGCAGTATTTT. Its protein is CASSVATGSTDTQYF.